This T cell receptor beta chain was profiled in a study of blood T cell repertoires in COVID-19. About the study: The United States, Italy and Spain supplied acute and convalescent COVID-19 samples.

With V trimmed by 3 bases and J by 9 bases, 8 bases remained unmatched. The CDR3 sequence is 15 residues long. Looked up from germline, CDR1 is MNHEY and CDR2 is SMNVEV (reference sequence). This clone was detected only once. As processed by the authors: It was from reference gene primer amplification that nucleated cell counts were estimated. The repertoire was sequenced with immunoSEQ multiplex PCR; TCRdb's copy has only in-frame clones and lacks some. That table is the source of V, J and clone size, and D and trimming were worked out from the DNA. The table lists about 160,000 clones, roughly 85% of them singletons.

What was sequenced was peripheral blood. This clonotype was obtained from a man between 65 and 85 years old with acute or convalescent COVID-19. The chain links TRBV27 to TRBJ2-1; 10 positions match TRBD2. CDR3 DNA sequence: TGTGCCAGCAGTTTGTCTAGCGGGAGTTGGGCTGAGCAGTTCTTC. This encodes CASSLSSGSWAEQFF.